The 16 T cell receptor beta chains listed next were all sequenced from one sample in a study of T cells in women clearing cervical HPV infection. The data were produced by immunoSEQ multiplex PCR, yet TCRdb's version contains in-frame clones alone and is incomplete. The sample totals about 40,000 clones. The specimen was blood buffy coat. The receptors stem from a woman between 18 and 70 years old with a cervical HPV16 infection that either progressed to CIN3+ or cleared (not recorded which).

Turning to this clone: The CDR3 extends 3 residues past the end of the read, so its final part is completed from the germline J gene. The chain joins TRBV9 to TRBJ2-7; 12 positions match TRBD2. The trim removed 3 bases at V and 4 bases at J, leaving 5 bases unmatched. The CDR3 loop spans 15 amino acids. Germline V gene lookup returns CDR1 SGDLS and CDR2 YYNGEE. CDR3 bases read: TGTGCCAGCAGCGCCCTAGCGGGGGGGCAGTACGAG. This codes for CASSALAGGQYE. The complete CDR3 reads CASSALAGGQYEQYF.

Turning to this clone: The CDR3 end falls 3 residues outside the read, so it is completed with the germline J gene. This chain connects TRBV2 to TRBJ2-5, with 12 bases matching TRBD2. Germline-derived CDR1 and CDR2 are SNHLY and FYNNEI. This CDR3 is 15 amino acids long. Trimming removed 6 bases from V and 4 bases from J; junction bases left unmatched: 6. CDR3 DNA (partial): TGTGCCAGCAGGAGCCCTAGCGGGGGGGGAGAGACC. Translating it yields CASRSPSGGGET. Given in full, the CDR3 is CASRSPSGGGETQYF.

As for this clone: The CDR3 goes on 3 residues after the read ends, and that part is filled in from the germline J gene. J is TRBJ2-3 and V is TRBV19, with 9 bases fitting TRBD1. Trimming removed 3 bases from V and 3 bases from J; junction bases left unmatched: 7. This CDR3 has 16 amino acids. Per the germline V gene, CDR1 is LNHDA and CDR2 is SQIVND (reference sequence). The covered CDR3 bases are TGTGCCAGTAGTATCCCCCGGGGACAGGGAACAGATACG. It specifies CASSIPRGQGTDT. The full CDR3 sequence reads CASSIPRGQGTDTQYF.

Remarks on this clone: The CDR3 end falls 3 residues outside the read, so it is completed with the germline J gene. The rearrangement joins TRBV19 to TRBJ2-2; 10 nucleotides agree with TRBD1. Germline lookup yields CDR1 LNHDA and CDR2 SQIVND (reference sequence). Germline trimming cut 6 bases from V and 7 bases from J; bases unmatched to any gene: 11. The CDR3 consists of 16 residues. CDR3 DNA (partial): TGTGCCAGTAGGTTAAGGGGACAGGGGAAGGACGGGGAG. This encodes CASRLRGQGKDGE. The entire CDR3 protein is CASRLRGQGKDGELFF.

As concerns this clone: The read halts 3 residues ahead of the CDR3 end, with the missing end drawn from the germline J gene. The chain carries TRBV6-1 and TRBJ1-1; 11 nucleotides line up with TRBD1. The CDR3 length is 15 residues. From germline, CDR1 is MNHNS and CDR2 SASEGT. CDR3 residues: CASSEFWDRGIGAFF. Incomplete CDR3 DNA: TGTGCCAGCAGTGAATTCTGGGACAGGGGGATAGGA.

As regards this clone: Read data end 3 residues before the CDR3 end; the end is taken from the germline J gene. The rearrangement joins TRBV10-1 to TRBJ2-7, with D maybe TRBD1 (6 bases). Germline V gene sequence: CDR1 WNHNN, CDR2 SYGVQD (reference sequence). There are 12 residues in the CDR3. V was shortened by 6 bases and J by 5 bases, with 11 bases between the two germline ends. CDR3 DNA (partial): TGCGCCAGCAGCCCCACAGGGAACGAG. Its translation: CASSPTGNE. The entire CDR3 is CASSPTGNEQYF.

A word on this clone: The read halts 3 residues ahead of the CDR3 end, with the missing end drawn from the germline J gene. The chain links TRBV18 to TRBJ2-2; D is unresolved. The V end was cut by 2 bases, the J end by 1 base, with 11 bases between. Germline V gene data show CDR1 as KGHSH and CDR2 as LQKENI. The CDR3 is 16 residues long. Incomplete CDR3 DNA: TGTGCCAGCTCACCAGGCCAAGGCGGGAACACCGGGGAG. Its translation: CASSPGQGGNTGE. The complete CDR3 reads CASSPGQGGNTGELFF.

With regard to this clone: The read terminates 3 residues ahead of where the CDR3 ends, so the germline J gene completes it. V gene TRBV18 combines with J gene TRBJ2-3; 7 nucleotides line up with TRBD2. This CDR3 is 15 amino acids long. Germline V lookup: CDR1 KGHSH, CDR2 LQKENI. Trimming took 2 bases from V and 0 from J; bases not matched to a gene: 2. CDR3 DNA (partial): TGTGCCAGCTCACCAGAAGCGGGGAGCACAGATACG. Amino acid sequence: CASSPEAGSTDT. Given in full, the CDR3 is CASSPEAGSTDTQYF.

CDR3 bases read: TGTGCCAGCAGTAAAACGGGGTACGAG. Its translation is CASSKTGYE. The entire CDR3 is CASSKTGYEQYF. This sequence joins TRBV27 and TRBJ2-7; TRBD2 is a possible D gene (5 bases). The CDR3 end lies 3 residues beyond the end of the read and is filled in from the germline J gene. Germline assignment: CDR1 MNHEY and CDR2 SMNVEV (reference sequence). Trimming shortened V by 5 bases and J by 4 bases, and 9 bases separated the two germline ends. This CDR3 spans 12 amino acids.

Notes on this clone: The read gets to within 3 residues of the CDR3 end, and the germline J gene fills in the rest. The chain is built from TRBV19 and TRBJ1-1; D ambiguous. The CDR3 is made up of 13 amino acids. The V gene lost 9 bases and the J gene lost 1 base, with 12 bases spanning the gap. Germline CDR1 LNHDA, CDR2 SQIVND (reference sequence). Here the CDR3 reads CASSVTPNTEAFF. The covered CDR3 bases are TGTGCCAGCTCCGTGACACCGAACACTGAA.

To note about this clone: The CDR3 goes on 3 residues after the read ends, and that part is filled in from the germline J gene. V is TRBV29-1 and J is TRBJ1-2; TRBD1 matches 9 bases. The germline CDR1 and CDR2 sequences are SQVTM and ANQGSEA. The CDR3 sequence is 14 residues long. Losses at the gene ends were 3 bases for V and 6 bases for J; bases not matched to a gene: 8. The covered CDR3 bases are TGCAGCGTTGAGATTGGGACAGGGTCGAATGGC. Residues: CSVEIGTGSNG. The complete CDR3 protein is CSVEIGTGSNGYTF.

With regard to this clone: The DNA ends 3 residues before the CDR3 does, and the rest of the CDR3 is filled in from the germline J gene. The V call is TRBV10-3, the J call TRBJ1-5, with TRBD1 identical over 8 bases. The CDR3 has 16 residues. CDR1 and CDR2 from the germline V gene are ENHRY and SYGVKD. V gave up 3 bases and J gave up 3 bases; unmatched junction bases: 7. The CDR3: CAISDLSQGANQPQHF. Incomplete CDR3 DNA: TGTGCCATCAGTGATCTGAGTCAGGGGGCCAATCAGCCC.

Of note for this clone: The sequence runs out 3 residues before the end of the CDR3; the remainder is reconstructed from the germline J gene. V gene TRBV20-1 combines with J gene TRBJ1-6; D uncertain. Looked up from germline, CDR1 is DFQATT and CDR2 is SNEGSKA (reference sequence). Deletions cut 0 bases from V and 8 bases from J, with 20 bases between. CDR3 length: 17 amino acids. The CDR3 DNA, read in part, is TGCAGTGCTAGAGATCCCGACATCCACTTCATGGATTCACCC. It is translated as CSARDPDIHFMDSP. In full, the CDR3 reads CSARDPDIHFMDSPLHF.

On this clone itself: The CDR3 end falls 3 residues outside the read, so it is completed with the germline J gene. The chain employs TRBV6-2 or TRBV6-3 and TRBJ2-5; 7 bases map to TRBD1. There are 13 residues in the CDR3. CDR1 and CDR2 from the germline V gene are MNHEY and SVGEGT. Trimming removed 5 bases from V and 1 base from J; junction bases left unmatched: 1. The CDR3: CASSRDSQETQYF. The CDR3 bases that were read are TGTGCCAGCAGTAGGGACAGCCAAGAGACC.

Points on this clone: The observed sequence ends 3 residues before the CDR3 terminus, with the missing tail filled in from the germline J gene. The chain has TRBV7-9 and TRBJ2-7; 9 nucleotides align to TRBD1. This CDR3 region has 15 residues. Germline V CDR1 and CDR2: SEHNR, FQNEAQ (reference sequence). V was pared by 1 base and J by 5 bases, with 6 bases of the junction left unmatched. The CDR3: CASSLVRTGAHEQYF. The covered CDR3 bases are TGTGCCAGCAGCTTAGTGCGGACAGGGGCCCACGAG.

As to this clone: The read terminates 3 residues before the CDR3 end, so the remaining end is supplied by the germline J gene. J is TRBJ2-5 and V is TRBV11-3; D unclear. Germline CDR1 reads SGHNT; CDR2 reads YENEEA. With 3 bases removed from V and 1 base from J, the gap between germline ends came to 6 bases. The CDR3 has 13 amino acids. The CDR3 spells CASSFPVQETQYF. Incomplete CDR3 DNA: TGTGCCAGCAGCTTTCCCGTCCAAGAGACC.